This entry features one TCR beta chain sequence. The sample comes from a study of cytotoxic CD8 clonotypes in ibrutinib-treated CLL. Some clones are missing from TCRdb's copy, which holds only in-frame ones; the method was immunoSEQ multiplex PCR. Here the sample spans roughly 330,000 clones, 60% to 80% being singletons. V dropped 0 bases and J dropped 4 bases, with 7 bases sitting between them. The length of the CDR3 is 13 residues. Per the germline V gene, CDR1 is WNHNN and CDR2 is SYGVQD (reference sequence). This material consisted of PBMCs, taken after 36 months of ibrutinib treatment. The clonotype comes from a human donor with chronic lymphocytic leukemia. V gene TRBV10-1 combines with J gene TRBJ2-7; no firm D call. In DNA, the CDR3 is TGCGCCAGCAGTGAGTCCCCCGTATACGAGCAGTACTTC. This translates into CASSESPVYEQYF.